This T cell receptor beta chain derives from a study of T cell repertoires in cytomegalovirus infection. Study background: Matching HLA type and CMV infection were both indicated by public TCR beta signatures. The study, taken as a whole, reports: Clonotype analysis showed dominance of the ex vivo response by HLA-C-restricted CMV-specific TCR beta clonotypes.

V lost 10 bases, J lost 4 bases, and 23 bases lay in between. The CDR3 covers 15 residues. Germline loops: CDR1 ENHRY, CDR2 SYGVKD. TCRdb recomputed calls from the reads with MiXCR, one row per CDR3 protein. The table records 490,000 or so distinct CDR3 sequences, roughly 10% of them present only once. This clonotype was seen more than once but under ten times. The antigen remains unidentified. The V gene is TRBV10-3, the J gene TRBJ2-7; tentatively, D is TRBD1 or TRBD2 (6 bases each). The clonotype was recovered from a human donor in good health (CMV status not recorded). Some clones in this sample may be carry-over from other donors' samples. Input material: PBMCs. The CDR3 reads CATRGNNRDWYEQYF. The CDR3 coding sequence is TGTGCCACTCGGGGGAACAACAGGGATTGGTACGAGCAGTACTTC.